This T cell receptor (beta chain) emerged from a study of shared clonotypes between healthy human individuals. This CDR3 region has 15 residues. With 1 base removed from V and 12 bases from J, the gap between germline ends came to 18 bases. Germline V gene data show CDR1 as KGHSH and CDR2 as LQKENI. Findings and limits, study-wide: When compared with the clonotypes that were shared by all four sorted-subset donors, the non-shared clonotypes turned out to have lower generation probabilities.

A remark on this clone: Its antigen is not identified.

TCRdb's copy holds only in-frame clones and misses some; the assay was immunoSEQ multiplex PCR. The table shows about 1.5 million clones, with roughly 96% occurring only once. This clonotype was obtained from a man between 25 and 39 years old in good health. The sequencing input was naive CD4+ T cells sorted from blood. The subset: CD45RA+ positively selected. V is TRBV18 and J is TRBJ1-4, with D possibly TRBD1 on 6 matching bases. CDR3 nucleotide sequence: TGTGCCAGCTCACCACACAGGGAGCTTAATGGAGAACTGTTTTTT. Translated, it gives CASSPHRELNGELFF.